This T cell receptor (beta chain) derives from a study of beta chain features in type 1 diabetes. Details on this clone: Its matching antigen is unknown.

A single heparinised draw of about 120 mL on average was taken per donor. Cells sorted by CD45RO/CCR7/CD25/CD127/CD95/CD27 comprised CD4+ naive, central memory, regulatory and stem cell-like memory cells. Sequencing targeted expressed TCRB transcripts, as all isolated RNA had been reverse transcribed. Generated by immunoSEQ multiplex PCR, the TCRdb table keeps only in-frame clones and is missing some. The data show 600,000 to 700,000 clones, around 12% seen once. Study-level results: Type 1 diabetes patients showed a moderate but significant shortening of TCRB CDR3s in all four CD4+ subsets.

CDR3 length: 13 amino acids. The germline V gene has CDR1 SQVTM and CDR2 ANQGSEA. V dropped 6 bases and J dropped 3 bases, with 13 bases sitting between them. The V and J genes are TRBV29-1 and TRBJ2-3, with D hard to call. This sequence originates from a man aged 25-45 years with type 1 diabetes. Input material: naive CD4+ T cells from blood. The CDR3 nucleotides are TGCAGCGTCGGACCCTTACTAACAGATACGCAGTATTTT. Amino acid sequence: CSVGPLLTDTQYF.